This section outlines one TCR beta chain sequence together with its context. The antigen is undetermined. Assay: immunoSEQ multiplex PCR; the TCRdb copy retains only in-frame clones and omits some. Of around 78,000 clones listed, approximately 88% are singletons. This entry comes from a study of T cell responses to AZD1222 COVID-19 vaccine. General observations from the study: Spike was spanned by vaccine-associated CD4 TCRs, which were dominant at 160-218 and 743-854. Only a handful of AZD1222 recipients, six or seven in all, had baseline seropositivity. Sampling captured repertoires only after the peak T cell response. Rises in breadth and depth of Spike-specific TCRs came after two AZD1222 doses.

The CDR3 length is 14 residues. The germline V gene encodes CDR1 SGHTA and CDR2 FQGNSA. V lost 5 bases and J lost 3; bases outside the gene matches: 5. This sample comprised peripheral blood, obtained on day 0 of MenACWY control vaccination. The TCR was taken from an adult in good health. The chain employs TRBV7-2 and TRBJ2-3; 7 positions agree with TRBD1. CDR3 nucleotides: TGTGCCAGCAGCCAACCGGGACAGACAGATACGCAGTATTTT. This translates into CASSQPGQTDTQYF.